What follows is one T cell receptor beta chain and its context. Its target is not known. These data are taken from a study of T cell responses to AZD1222 COVID-19 vaccine. The study, taken as a whole, reports: Only six or seven AZD1222 recipients tested seropositive at baseline.

The table came from immunoSEQ multiplex PCR; TCRdb's copy has only in-frame clones and leaves some out. The sample has approximately 140,000 clones; 92% are singletons. The sequence derives from an adult who received the AZD1222 COVID-19 vaccine. Here the sequenced sample was peripheral blood, taken 28 days after the second AZD1222 dose.

The CDR3, as DNA: TGCAGCGTTGAAGCCCTGAGGGTTACCGGGGAGCTGTTTTTT. It specifies CSVEALRVTGELFF. V gene TRBV29-1 combines with J gene TRBJ2-2; D possibly corresponds to TRBD2 (5 bases). This CDR3 is built from 14 residues. Germline V gene sequence: CDR1 SQVTM, CDR2 ANQGSEA. Trimming removed 1 base from V and 5 bases from J, with 11 bases in between.